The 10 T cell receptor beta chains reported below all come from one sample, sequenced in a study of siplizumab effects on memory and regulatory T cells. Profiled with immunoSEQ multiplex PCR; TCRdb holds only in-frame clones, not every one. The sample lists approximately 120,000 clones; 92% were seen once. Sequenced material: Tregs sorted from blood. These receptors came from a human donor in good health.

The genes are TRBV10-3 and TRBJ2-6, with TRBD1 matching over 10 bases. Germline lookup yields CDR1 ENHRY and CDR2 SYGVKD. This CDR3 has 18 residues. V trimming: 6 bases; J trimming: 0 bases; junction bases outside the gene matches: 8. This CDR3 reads CAISEAGTGDSGANVLTF. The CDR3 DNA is TGTGCCATCAGCGAAGCCGGGACAGGGGACTCTGGGGCCAACGTCCTGACTTTC.

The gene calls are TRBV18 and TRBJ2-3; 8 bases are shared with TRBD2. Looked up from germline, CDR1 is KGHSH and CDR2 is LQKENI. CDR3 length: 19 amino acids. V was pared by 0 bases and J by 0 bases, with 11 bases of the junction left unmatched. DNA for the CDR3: TGTGCCAGCTCACCACCGAATAGGGCGGGAGGAGCTAGCACAGATACGCAGTATTTT. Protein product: CASSPPNRAGGASTDTQYF.

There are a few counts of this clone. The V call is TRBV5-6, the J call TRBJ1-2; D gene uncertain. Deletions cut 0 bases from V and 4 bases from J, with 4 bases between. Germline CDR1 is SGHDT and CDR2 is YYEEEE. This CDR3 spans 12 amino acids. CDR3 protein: CASSLEAYGYTF. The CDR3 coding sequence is TGTGCCAGCAGCTTGGAAGCCTATGGCTACACCTTC.

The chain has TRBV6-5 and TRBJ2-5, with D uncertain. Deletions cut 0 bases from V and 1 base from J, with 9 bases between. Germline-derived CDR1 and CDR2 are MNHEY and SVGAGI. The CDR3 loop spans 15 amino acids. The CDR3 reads CASSYSWVSQETQYF. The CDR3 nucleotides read TGTGCCAGCAGTTACTCCTGGGTGAGCCAAGAGACCCAGTACTTC.

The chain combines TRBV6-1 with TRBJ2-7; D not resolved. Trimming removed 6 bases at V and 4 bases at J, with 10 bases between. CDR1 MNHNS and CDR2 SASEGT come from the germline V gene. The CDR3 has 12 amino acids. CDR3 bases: TGTGCCAGCAGGCCAGAGGTTTACGAGCAGTACTTC. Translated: CASRPEVYEQYF.

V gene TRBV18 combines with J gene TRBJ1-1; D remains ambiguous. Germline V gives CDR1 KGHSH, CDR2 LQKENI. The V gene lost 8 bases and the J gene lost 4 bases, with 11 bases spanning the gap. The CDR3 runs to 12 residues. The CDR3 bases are TGTGCCAGCCGGCCGGCGGGCACTGAAGCTTTCTTT. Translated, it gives CASRPAGTEAFF.

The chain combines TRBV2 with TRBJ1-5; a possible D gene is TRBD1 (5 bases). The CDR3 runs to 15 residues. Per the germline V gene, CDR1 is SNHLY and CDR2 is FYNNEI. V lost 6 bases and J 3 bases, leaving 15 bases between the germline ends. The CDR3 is CASSTVGGNNQPQHF. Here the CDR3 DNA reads TGTGCCAGCAGCACCGTGGGGGGTAACAATCAGCCCCAGCATTTT. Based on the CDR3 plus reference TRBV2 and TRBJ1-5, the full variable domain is EPEVTQTPSHQVTQMGQEVILRCVPISNHLYFYWYRQILGQKVEFLVSFYNNEISEKSEIFDDQFSVERPDGSNFTLKIRSTKLEDSAMYFCASSTVGGNNQPQHFGDGTRLSIL.

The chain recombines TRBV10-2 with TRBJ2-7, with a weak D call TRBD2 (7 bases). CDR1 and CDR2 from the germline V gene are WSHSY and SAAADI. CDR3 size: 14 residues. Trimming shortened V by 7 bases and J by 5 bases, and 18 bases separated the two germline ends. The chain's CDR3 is CASTGGVPIHEQYF. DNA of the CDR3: TGCGCCAGCACGGGGGGCGTCCCCATCCACGAGCAGTACTTC.

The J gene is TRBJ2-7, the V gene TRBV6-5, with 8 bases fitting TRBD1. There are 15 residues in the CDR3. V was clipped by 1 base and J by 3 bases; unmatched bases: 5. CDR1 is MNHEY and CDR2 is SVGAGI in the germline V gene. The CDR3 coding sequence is TGTGCCAGCAGTTACTTGGGGACAGGCAGCTACGAGCAGTACTTC. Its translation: CASSYLGTGSYEQYF.

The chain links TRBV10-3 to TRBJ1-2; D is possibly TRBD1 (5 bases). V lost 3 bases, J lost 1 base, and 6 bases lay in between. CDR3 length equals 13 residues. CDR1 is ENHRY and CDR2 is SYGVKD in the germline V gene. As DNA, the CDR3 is TGTGCCATCAGTGAAGACAGTAACTATGGCTACACCTTC. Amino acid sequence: CAISEDSNYGYTF.